This T cell receptor beta chain was documented in a study of regulatory T cells in long-lasting Graves disease. The study, taken as a whole, reports: Lower TCR diversity was seen in persistent Graves' patients than in newly diagnosed ones.

This clonotype was seen many times. The target antigen is unknown. Documented time point: newly diagnosed GD, antithyroid drugs for less than 3 months. With RNA extracted from PBMCs as input, the TCR library was made. The authors built TCR beta libraries using iRepertoire HTBI primers and Arm-PCR of CDR3 regions. TCRdb re-called the multiplex PCR reads with MiXCR, one entry per CDR3 protein. Here the sample spans roughly 250,000 distinct CDR3 sequences, around 19% being singletons. This sample was shared with a second study, whose subject was T cells in Graves' hyperthyroidism and ophthalmopathy. Turning to that study: By a 13 V-J model, ophthalmopathy was set apart from stable hyperthyroidism.

The sequence derives from a woman aged 25 to 45 with Graves disease. The sequences come from peripheral blood mononuclear cells (PBMCs), collected at new diagnosis, from a patient treated with antithyroid drugs.

Here the CDR3 reads CSAHHRGDGQETQYF. In DNA, the CDR3 is TGCAGTGCTCACCACAGGGGAGATGGGCAAGAGACCCAGTACTTC. This chain connects TRBV20-1 to TRBJ2-5; 7 bases agree with TRBD1. The CDR3 runs 15 residues. The V gene end was trimmed by 5 bases and the J gene end by 2 bases; junction bases not matched to a gene: 11. Germline V gene data show CDR1 as DFQATT and CDR2 as SNEGSKA (reference sequence).